This T cell receptor beta chain originates from a study of shared clonotypes between healthy human individuals. There were no recent acute infections or vaccinations among the donors, who were healthy HIV-negative adults. Study-wide findings and caveats: Sequencing depth was expected to affect clonotype sharing among donors.

In regard to this clone: Antigen specificity is unknown.

Under the authors' procedure: With immunoSEQ giving junction-only sequences and no quality scores, filtering differed. Libraries were prepared by immunoSEQ multiplex PCR; TCRdb keeps only in-frame clonotypes and omits some of them. The D gene and trimming were derived from the DNA, and the V and J assignments and clone size from that table. The sample consists of under 2.5 million clones, 80% to 95% of them appearing once. Deletions cut 1 base from V and 3 bases from J, with 5 bases between. CDR1 and CDR2 (germline): LGHNT, FRNRAP. CDR3 size: 13 residues. Sequencing was carried out using naive CD4+ T cells from PBMCs. Subset noted: CD45RA+ positively selected. The clonotype originates from a man between 18 and 29 years old in good health. Some clones in this sample may be carry-over from other donors' samples. V usage is TRBV12-5 and J usage is TRBJ2-3; D gene ambiguous. In DNA form, the CDR3 reads TGTGCTAGTGGTTTGGACAGAACAGATACGCAGTATTTT. As protein: CASGLDRTDTQYF.